These 15 T cell receptor beta chains were all obtained from the same sample, sequenced in a study of OX40 agonist ivuxolimab in advanced cancers. Clones were sequenced by immunoSEQ multiplex PCR, and TCRdb holds only the in-frame ones, with some missing. The data contain roughly 50,000 clones, 80% of them singletons. The sequencing here drew on CD4+ or CD8+ T cells sorted from blood, taken in a trial of the OX40 agonist ivuxolimab. The origin of the receptors is an adult with an advanced solid tumor such as melanoma, head and neck, liver or kidney cancer.

The rearrangement uses TRBV2 and TRBJ2-7, with TRBD2 matching 10 bases. Germline V gene lookup returns CDR1 SNHLY and CDR2 FYNNEI. Trimming cost V 3 bases and J 4 bases; bases outside gene matches: 6. This CDR3 spans 15 amino acids. The CDR3 DNA reads as TGTGCCAGCAGTGAGGGGACTAGCGACCTTTACGAGCAGTACTTC. This gives the protein CASSEGTSDLYEQYF. Combining the CDR3 with reference TRBV2 and TRBJ2-7 gives the whole variable domain EPEVTQTPSHQVTQMGQEVILRCVPISNHLYFYWYRQILGQKVEFLVSFYNNEISEKSEIFDDQFSVERPDGSNFTLKIRSTKLEDSAMYFCASSEGTSDLYEQYFGPGTRLTVT.

In the case of this clone: At the DNA level, this CDR3 is encoded by other sequences in the same sample as well. This chain uses TRBV5-1 with TRBJ2-7; 11 nucleotides agree with TRBD1. Germline lookup yields CDR1 SGHRS and CDR2 YFSETQ. The V segment lost 4 bases and the J segment 3 bases; nucleotides outside the gene matches: 9. This CDR3 is 16 amino acids long. The CDR3 DNA sequence: TGCGCCAGCAGCGAATCGCGGGACAGGGGGGACTACGAGCAGTACTTC. The encoded protein is CASSESRDRGDYEQYF.

This clone was counted once. This chain joins TRBV28 and TRBJ2-3, with D perhaps TRBD2 (6 bases). CDR3 length: 16 amino acids. Trimming pared 4 bases from V and 3 bases from J, leaving 17 bases between. Germline assignment: CDR1 MDHEN and CDR2 SYDVKM. CDR3: CASSSPAVGGTDTQYF. The CDR3 DNA reads as TGTGCCAGCAGTTCCCCGGCAGTCGGAGGGACAGATACGCAGTATTTT.

This rearrangement joins TRBV5-1 to TRBJ2-5; tentatively, D is TRBD2 (6 bases). Trimming removed 2 bases at V and 3 bases at J, with 11 bases between. Germline V lookup: CDR1 SGHRS, CDR2 YFSETQ. This CDR3 contains 14 residues. Here the CDR3 DNA reads TGCGCCAGCAGCTTTCAGACTAGAGAAGAGACCCAGTACTTC. This codes for CASSFQTREETQYF.

This clone ranks as medium-sized. The V call is TRBV7-3, the J call TRBJ1-1; the D gene is possibly TRBD1 (6 bases). The CDR3 spans 13 residues. The V and J ends lost 6 bases and 6 bases respectively, with 14 bases between them. Looked up from germline, CDR1 is SGHTA and CDR2 is FQGTGA. DNA for the CDR3: TGTGCCAGCAGTCAAGGGCAGGGGTCTGAAGCTTTCTTT. Its translation is CASSQGQGSEAFF.

The chain uses TRBV6-1 and TRBJ2-1, with D possibly being TRBD1 (5 bases). The CDR3 covers 15 residues. The germline CDR1 and CDR2 sequences are MNHNS and SASEGT. V lost 3 bases and J 9 bases, leaving 18 bases between the germline ends. In DNA form, the CDR3 reads TGTGCCAGCAGTGACAGGGTCCTCGTACAATTTGAGCAGTTCTTC. Protein product: CASSDRVLVQFEQFF.

The chain employs TRBV12-5 and TRBJ2-2; 11 bases are shared with TRBD2. Trimming at V came to 5 bases and at J to 5 bases, leaving 4 bases not matched to a gene. The CDR3 covers 15 residues. The germline CDR1 and CDR2 sequences are LGHNT and FRNRAP. DNA of the CDR3: TGTGCTAGTGGTACTAGCGGGAGAGGGACCGGGGAGCTGTTTTTT. As protein: CASGTSGRGTGELFF.

The chain joins TRBV2 to TRBJ2-2; 10 nucleotides align to TRBD1. The length of the CDR3 is 14 residues. Germline CDR1 and CDR2: SNHLY and FYNNEI. Trimming at V came to 7 bases and at J to 6 bases, leaving 5 bases not matched to a gene. The CDR3 is CASKRTGGAGELFF. CDR3 coding DNA: TGTGCCAGCAAAAGGACAGGGGGGGCCGGGGAGCTGTTTTTT.

CDR3 nucleotide sequence: TGTGCCTGGAGTCTTAGGGCTAGCGGAGCCTACAATGAGCAGTTCTTC. Translation: CAWSLRASGAYNEQFF. This chain joins TRBV30 and TRBJ2-1; the match to TRBD2 covers 7 bases. V dropped 2 bases and J dropped 2; count of bases not matched to a gene: 9. Germline V gene data show CDR1 as GTSNPN and CDR2 as SVGIG (reference sequence). This CDR3 is built from 16 residues.

The J gene is TRBJ2-1, the V gene TRBV5-1, with a weak D call TRBD1 (6 bases). V was shortened by 3 bases and J by 2 bases, with 12 bases between the two germline ends. This CDR3 spans 15 amino acids. Germline-derived CDR1 and CDR2 are SGHRS and YFSETQ. The CDR3 protein is CASSYRAGAYNEQFF. In DNA form, the CDR3 reads TGCGCCAGCAGCTACCGGGCAGGGGCCTACAATGAGCAGTTCTTC.

The rearrangement links TRBV7-3 to TRBJ2-1; TRBD1 matches 7 bases. Germline CDR1 and CDR2: SGHTA and FQGTGA. V lost 3 bases to trimming and J lost 4 bases; unmatched junction nucleotides: 12. This CDR3 has 17 residues. CDR3: CASSFGPTGEGYNEQFF. The DNA for the CDR3 is TGTGCCAGCAGCTTTGGCCCTACAGGGGAAGGATACAATGAGCAGTTCTTC.

Sample share makes this clone medium-sized. The chain employs TRBV7-2 and TRBJ1-5, with 9 bases fitting TRBD1. Germline V gene sequence: CDR1 SGHTA, CDR2 FQGNSA. V was clipped by 1 base and J by 5 bases; unmatched bases: 3. The CDR3 length is 15 residues. The CDR3 reads CASSLGGQGYQPQHF. The CDR3 DNA is TGTGCCAGCAGCTTAGGGGGACAGGGTTATCAGCCCCAGCATTTT.

The genes are TRBV12-2 and TRBJ1-5; no DNA check was done on the table's D call, TRBD1. TRBV12-2 is a known pseudogene. The CDR3 has 16 residues. CDR3 amino acids: CASRLWTGATYQPQHF. The CDR3 region has the DNA TGTGCAAGTCGCTTATGGACAGGGGCCACTTATCAGCCCCAGCATTTT.

The rearrangement uses TRBV6-1 and TRBJ2-4; possible D gene TRBD1, 5 bases. This CDR3 spans 12 amino acids. The V end lost 6 bases, the J end lost 7 bases, and 10 bases lay between the germline ends. Germline lookup yields CDR1 MNHNS and CDR2 SASEGT. The CDR3 DNA reads TGTGCCAGCAGAACTGGGGCTAACATTCAGTACTTC. This codes for CASRTGANIQYF.

V gene TRBV6-5 combines with J gene TRBJ2-7; 11 positions match TRBD1. The germline gives CDR1 MNHEY, CDR2 SVGAGI. The CDR3 extends over 14 amino acids. J gave up 4 bases and V 7 bases, and 6 bases lay outside the gene matches. The CDR3 DNA sequence: TGTGCCAGCACCCGGACAGGGGGCGGGTACGAGCAGTACTTC. This codes for CASTRTGGGYEQYF.